This T cell receptor beta chain comes out of a study of chemoradiotherapy in HPV16-positive cancers (dated by TCRdb to 2021 to 2024). Study-level background: Using functional T-cell assays on cells from a couple of HPV16-positive patients, the researchers defined candidate HPV-specific T-cell clones and common TCR motifs. The study asked whether T-cell immunity against the HPV oncoproteins E6 and E7 changes during chemoradiotherapy and whether it affects survival. The candidate HPV-specific TCRs and motifs were then tracked in TCR repertoires from about 93 patients with HPV-related cancers.

Repertoires were sampled multiple times during chemoradiotherapy, which allowed clonal expansion in the tumor microenvironment to be followed. Libraries were prepared through the immunoSEQ multiplex PCR assay. TCRdb provides this immuneACCESS table in a form limited to in-frame rearrangements. Some clones are lacking; in checked studies, under half of them reflect an unresolved V gene, and why the rest are absent is not known. The sample includes some 12,000 clones, with roughly 90% observed a single time. The ten largest account for approximately 2.5% of the sample. Overall study outcomes, separate from this receptor: Expansion of candidate HPV-specific clones and E7-related TCR motifs was observed in the tumor microenvironment during treatment, whereas no such expansion was observed for non-HPV-specific T cells. The functional definition of HPV-specific T cells was derived from only a couple of HPV16-positive patients, and the survival association was reported for HPV16-positive patients. Among HPV16-positive patients, expansion of HPV-responsive T cells during chemoradiotherapy was associated with better recurrence-free survival.

This clone is a singleton in its sample. Its antigen specificity is not known. Base qualities are missing; no much larger clone stands one base away. From the germline V gene, CDR1 is SGHNT and CDR2 is YENEEA. Counted from cysteine to phenylalanine, this CDR3 has 12 amino acids. Only the CDR3 part of the read is kept: 36 bases, read in frame from the first base. V was cut back by 8 bases and J by 5 bases, leaving a gap of 12 bases between them. The TCR was taken from a human donor with HPV-associated anogenital cancer. The rearrangement joined TRBV11-3 to TRBJ1-2, with a weak D call of TRBD1 (6 bases match). The specimen was blood, collected from a patient who underwent chemoradiotherapy. Read as DNA, the sequence is TGTGCCAGCGGAAGGAGGGGGTATGGCTACACCTTC. Its translation reads: CASGRRGYGYTF.